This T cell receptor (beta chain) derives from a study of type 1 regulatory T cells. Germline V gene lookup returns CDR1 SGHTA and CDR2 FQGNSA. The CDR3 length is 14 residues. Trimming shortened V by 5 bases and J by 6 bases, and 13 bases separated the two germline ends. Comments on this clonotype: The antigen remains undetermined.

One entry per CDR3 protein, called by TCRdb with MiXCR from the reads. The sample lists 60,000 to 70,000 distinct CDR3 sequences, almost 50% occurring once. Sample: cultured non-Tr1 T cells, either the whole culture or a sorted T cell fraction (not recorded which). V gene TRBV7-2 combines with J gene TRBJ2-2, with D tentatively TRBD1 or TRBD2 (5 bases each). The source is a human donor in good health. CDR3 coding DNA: TGTGCCAGCAGCCCCAAAAGGGACGCCGGGGAGCTGTTTTTT. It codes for CASSPKRDAGELFF.